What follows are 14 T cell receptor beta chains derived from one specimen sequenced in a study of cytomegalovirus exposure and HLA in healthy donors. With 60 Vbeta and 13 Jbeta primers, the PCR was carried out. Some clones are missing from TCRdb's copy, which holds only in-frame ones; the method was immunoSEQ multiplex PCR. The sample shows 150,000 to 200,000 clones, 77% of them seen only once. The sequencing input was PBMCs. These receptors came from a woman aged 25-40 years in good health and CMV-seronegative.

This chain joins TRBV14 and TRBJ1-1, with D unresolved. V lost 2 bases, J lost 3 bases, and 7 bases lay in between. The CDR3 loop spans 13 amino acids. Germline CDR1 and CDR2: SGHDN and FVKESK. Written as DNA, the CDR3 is TGTGCCAGCAGCCAAAACAGAGACACTGAAGCTTTCTTT. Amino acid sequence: CASSQNRDTEAFF.

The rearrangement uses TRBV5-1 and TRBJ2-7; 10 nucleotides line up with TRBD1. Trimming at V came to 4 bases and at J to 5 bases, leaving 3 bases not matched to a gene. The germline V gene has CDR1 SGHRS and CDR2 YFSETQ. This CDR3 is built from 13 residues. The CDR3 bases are TGCGCCAGCAGCCGACAGGGGGCTCACGAGCAGTACTTC. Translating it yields CASSRQGAHEQYF.

Here the CDR3 reads CASSVGSGSYEQYF. CDR3 nucleotide sequence: TGTGCCAGCAGCGTAGGGTCAGGTTCCTACGAGCAGTACTTC. The chain carries TRBV9 and TRBJ2-7; no reliable D call. Per the germline V gene, CDR1 is SGDLS and CDR2 is YYNGEE. This CDR3 comprises 14 residues. Trimming cost V 0 bases and J 1 base, with 8 bases left between them.

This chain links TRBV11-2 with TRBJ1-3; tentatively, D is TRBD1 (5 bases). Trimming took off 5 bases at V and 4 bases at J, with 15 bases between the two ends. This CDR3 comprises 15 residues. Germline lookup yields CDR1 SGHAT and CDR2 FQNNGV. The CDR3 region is CASSPREGLGNTIYF. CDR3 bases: TGTGCCAGCAGCCCCCGGGAGGGGCTGGGAAACACCATATATTTT.

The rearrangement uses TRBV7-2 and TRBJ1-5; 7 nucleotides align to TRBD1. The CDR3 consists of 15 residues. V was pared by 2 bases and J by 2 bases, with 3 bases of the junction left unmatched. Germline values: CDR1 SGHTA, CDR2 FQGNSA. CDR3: CASSLMGTGNQPQHF. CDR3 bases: TGTGCCAGCAGCTTAATGGGGACAGGCAATCAGCCCCAGCATTTT.

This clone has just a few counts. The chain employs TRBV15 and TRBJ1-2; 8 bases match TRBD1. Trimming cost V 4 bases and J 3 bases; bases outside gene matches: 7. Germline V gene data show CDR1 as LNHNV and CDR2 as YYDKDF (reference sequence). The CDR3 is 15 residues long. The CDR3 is CATSKGDRRDYGYTF. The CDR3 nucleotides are TGTGCCACCAGCAAGGGGGACAGGAGGGACTATGGCTACACCTTC. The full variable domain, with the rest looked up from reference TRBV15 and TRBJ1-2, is DAMVIQNPRYQVTQFGKPVTLSCSQTLNHNVMYWYQQKSSQAPKLLFHYYDKDFNNEADTPDNFQSRRPNTSFCFLDIRSPGLGDTAMYLCATSKGDRRDYGYTFGSGTRLTVV.

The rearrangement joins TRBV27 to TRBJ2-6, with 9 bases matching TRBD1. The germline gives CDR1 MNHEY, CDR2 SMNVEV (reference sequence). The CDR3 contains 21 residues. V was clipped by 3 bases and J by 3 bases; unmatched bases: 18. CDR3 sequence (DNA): TGTGCCAGCAGTTTGCGGGGACAGGGCCAAGTTTTCAGGCTTGGGGCCAACGTCCTGACTTTC. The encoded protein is CASSLRGQGQVFRLGANVLTF.

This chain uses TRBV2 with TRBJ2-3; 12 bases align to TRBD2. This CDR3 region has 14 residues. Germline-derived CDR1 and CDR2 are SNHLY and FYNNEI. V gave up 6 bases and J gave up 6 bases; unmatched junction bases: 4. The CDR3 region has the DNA TGTGCCAGCAGCATAACTAGCGGGGGGGATACGCAGTATTTT. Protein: CASSITSGGDTQYF.

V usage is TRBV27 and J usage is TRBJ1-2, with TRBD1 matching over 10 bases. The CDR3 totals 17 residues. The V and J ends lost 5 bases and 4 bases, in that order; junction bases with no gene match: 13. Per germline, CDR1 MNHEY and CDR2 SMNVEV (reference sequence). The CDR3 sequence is CASSPDPTGGTTYGYTF. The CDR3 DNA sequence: TGTGCCAGCAGTCCCGACCCGACAGGGGGCACTACCTATGGCTACACCTTC.

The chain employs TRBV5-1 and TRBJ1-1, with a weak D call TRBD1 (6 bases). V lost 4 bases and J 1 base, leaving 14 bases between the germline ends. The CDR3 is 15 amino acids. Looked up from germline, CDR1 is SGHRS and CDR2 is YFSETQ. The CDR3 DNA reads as TGCGCCAGCAGCCCTTGGGGGCGCAAGAACACTGAAGCTTTCTTT. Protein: CASSPWGRKNTEAFF.

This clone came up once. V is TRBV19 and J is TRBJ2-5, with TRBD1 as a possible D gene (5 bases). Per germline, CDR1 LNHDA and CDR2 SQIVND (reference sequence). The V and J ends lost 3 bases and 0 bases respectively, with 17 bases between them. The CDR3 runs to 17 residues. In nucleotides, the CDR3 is TGTGCCAGTAGTATTGGTTGGGGCAAGAGGTACCAAGAGACCCAGTACTTC. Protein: CASSIGWGKRYQETQYF. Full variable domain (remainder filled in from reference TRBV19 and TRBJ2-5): DGGITQSPKYLFRKEGQNVTLSCEQNLNHDAMYWYRQDPGQGLRLIYYSQIVNDFQKGDIAEGYSVSREKKESFPLTVTSAQKNPTAFYLCASSIGWGKRYQETQYFGPGTRLLVL.

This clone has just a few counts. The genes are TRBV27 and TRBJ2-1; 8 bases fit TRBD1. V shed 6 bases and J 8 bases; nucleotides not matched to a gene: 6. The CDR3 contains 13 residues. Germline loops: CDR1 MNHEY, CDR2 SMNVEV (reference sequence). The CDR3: CASSQDRAYEQFF. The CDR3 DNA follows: TGTGCCAGCAGCCAGGACAGGGCTTATGAGCAGTTCTTC.

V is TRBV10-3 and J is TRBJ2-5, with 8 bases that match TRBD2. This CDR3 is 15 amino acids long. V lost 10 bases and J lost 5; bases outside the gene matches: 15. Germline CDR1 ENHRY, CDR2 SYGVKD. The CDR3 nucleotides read TGTGCCACCCGGGAGGCGAGCGGGGGTTCCGAGACCCAGTACTTC. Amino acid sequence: CATREASGGSETQYF.

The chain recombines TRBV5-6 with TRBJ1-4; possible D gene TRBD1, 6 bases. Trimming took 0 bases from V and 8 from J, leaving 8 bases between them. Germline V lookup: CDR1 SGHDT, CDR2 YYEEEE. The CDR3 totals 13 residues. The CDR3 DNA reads TGTGCCAGCAGCTTGGCCAGGGGAGAAAAACTGTTTTTT. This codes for CASSLARGEKLFF.